Below, 9 T cell receptor beta chains from the same sample are listed, as sequenced in a study of blood T cells in healthy people across ages. Primers used in a second PCR of about 6 to 11 cycles were a sample-barcoded 5' primer and a J-beta primer mix. TCRdb reprocessed the 5' RACE reads via MiXCR and lists one record per CDR3 protein. The repertoire holds under 800,000 distinct CDR3 sequences, with roughly 47% as singletons. The specimen was blood. The receptor set was obtained from a woman aged 55-70 years in good health.

A single count supports this clonotype. The chain links TRBV20-1 to TRBJ2-4; the match to TRBD2 covers 10 bases. The closer fit of TRBJ2-7 to the DNA end suggests the J call may be wrong. Looked up from germline, CDR1 is DFQATT and CDR2 is SNEGSKA (reference sequence). The CDR3 contains 13 residues. The CDR3 sequence: CSLGLAGVYEQYF. CDR3 sequence (DNA): TGCAGTCTAGGCCTAGCGGGAGTCTACGAGCAGTACTTC.

There are a few counts of this clonotype. This sequence joins TRBV6-1 and TRBJ2-7, with a possible D match to TRBD1 (6 bases). The CDR3 runs to 16 residues. Germline V CDR1 and CDR2: MNHNS, SASEGT. Trimming took 4 bases from V and 6 from J, leaving 22 bases between them. The CDR3 nucleotides read TGTGCCAGCAGTGGATCGAGCGAGGGGGTTAGGGCCGAGCAGTACTTC. This codes for CASSGSSEGVRAEQYF.

This clonotype was recorded a few times. The chain carries TRBV6-5 and TRBJ2-5, with 7 bases fitting TRBD1. The J segment lost 5 bases and the V segment lost 6 bases, leaving 9 bases of the junction unmatched. The CDR3 sequence is 14 residues long. Germline loops: CDR1 MNHEY, CDR2 SVGAGI. The CDR3 reads CASSPRQGGETQYF. DNA for the CDR3: TGTGCCAGCAGCCCACGACAGGGTGGGGAGACCCAGTACTTC.

This clonotype came up a few times. The chain links TRBV6-5 to TRBJ2-3, with D tentatively TRBD1 or TRBD2 (8 bases each). Trimming pared 4 bases from V and 2 bases from J, leaving 22 bases between. This CDR3 is 18 amino acids long. Germline loops: CDR1 MNHEY, CDR2 SVGAGI. For the CDR3, the DNA is TGTGCCAGCAGTTCTGGACAGGGAGGACTAGCCCTCACAGATACGCAGTATTTT. Protein product: CASSSGQGGLALTDTQYF.

The gene calls are TRBV5-1 and TRBJ1-6; the match to TRBD1 covers 7 bases. This CDR3 has 17 residues. Germline loops: CDR1 SGHRS, CDR2 YFSETQ. J gave up 1 base and V 5 bases, and 9 bases lay outside the gene matches. The CDR3 DNA reads TGCGCCAGCAGACCAACAGGGGCACTGTCCTATAATTCACCCCTCCACTTT. This encodes CASRPTGALSYNSPLHF. Filled out from reference TRBV5-1 and TRBJ1-6, the complete variable domain reads KAGVTQTPRYLIKTRGQQVTLSCSPISGHRSVSWYQQTPGQGLQFLFEYFSETQRNKGNFPGRFSGRQFSNSRSEMNVSTLELGDSALYLCASRPTGALSYNSPLHFGNGTRLTVT.

This clonotype was seen only a few times. The chain has TRBV20-1 and TRBJ2-7; the match to TRBD1 covers 7 bases. This CDR3 has 14 residues. The V gene end was trimmed by 5 bases and the J gene end by 3 bases; junction bases not matched to a gene: 10. Germline V gene lookup returns CDR1 DFQATT and CDR2 SNEGSKA (reference sequence). CDR3 nucleotide sequence: TGCAGTGCTTCCCCTGGGACAGTATTCTACGAGCAGTACTTC. Its protein is CSASPGTVFYEQYF.

There are a few counts of this clonotype. The chain links TRBV20-1 to TRBJ2-3; TRBD2 might be the D (6 bases). In germline, CDR1 is DFQATT, CDR2 SNEGSKA (reference sequence). The germline V and J ends were trimmed by 4 bases and 0 bases, with 11 bases remaining between them. This CDR3 spans 14 amino acids. The DNA for the CDR3 is TGCAGTGCTATTGGCGGGGCTAGCACAGATACGCAGTATTTT. Its translation is CSAIGGASTDTQYF.

V is TRBV4-1 and J is TRBJ1-2, with 7 bases matching TRBD1. With V trimmed by 1 base and J by 7 bases, 6 bases remained unmatched. Germline CDR1 reads MGHRA; CDR2 reads YSYEKL. The length of the CDR3 is 14 residues. The CDR3 coding sequence is TGCGCCAGCAGCCAAGGACAGGGATCAACTGGCTACACCTTC. It specifies CASSQGQGSTGYTF.

This clonotype has only one observation. CDR3 region: CSAKRQGPTEAFF. CDR3 nucleotide sequence: TGCAGTGCGAAGAGACAGGGTCCCACTGAAGCTTTCTTT. The chain is built from TRBV20-1 and TRBJ1-1, with 7 nucleotides matching TRBD1. The V gene end was trimmed by 6 bases and the J gene end by 4 bases; junction bases not matched to a gene: 8. In germline, CDR1 is DFQATT, CDR2 SNEGSKA (reference sequence). There are 13 residues in the CDR3.